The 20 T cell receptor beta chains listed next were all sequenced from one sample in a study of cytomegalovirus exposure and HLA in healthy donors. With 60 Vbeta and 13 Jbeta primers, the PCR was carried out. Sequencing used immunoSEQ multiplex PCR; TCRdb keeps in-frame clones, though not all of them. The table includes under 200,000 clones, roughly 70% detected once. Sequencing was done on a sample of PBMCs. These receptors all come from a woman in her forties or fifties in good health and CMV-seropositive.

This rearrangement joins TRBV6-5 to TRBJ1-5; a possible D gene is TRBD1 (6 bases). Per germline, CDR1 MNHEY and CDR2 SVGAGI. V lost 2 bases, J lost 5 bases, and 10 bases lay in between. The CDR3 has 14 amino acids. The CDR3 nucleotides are TGTGCCAGCAGTTACGACCAGGGGTATCAGCCCCAGCATTTT. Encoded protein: CASSYDQGYQPQHF.

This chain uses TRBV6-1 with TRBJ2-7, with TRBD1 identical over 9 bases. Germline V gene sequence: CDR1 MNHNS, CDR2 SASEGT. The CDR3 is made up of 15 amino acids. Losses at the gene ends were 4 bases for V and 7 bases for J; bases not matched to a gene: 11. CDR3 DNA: TGTGCCAGCAGTGTAACAGGGGGCTCGTTTTGGGAGCAGTACTTC. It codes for CASSVTGGSFWEQYF.

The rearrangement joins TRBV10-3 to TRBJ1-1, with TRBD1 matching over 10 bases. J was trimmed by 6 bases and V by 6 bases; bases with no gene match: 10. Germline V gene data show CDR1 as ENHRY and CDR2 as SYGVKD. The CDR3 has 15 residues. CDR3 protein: CAIRGPGTGAAEAFF. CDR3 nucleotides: TGTGCCATCAGAGGACCCGGGACAGGGGCCGCTGAAGCTTTCTTT.

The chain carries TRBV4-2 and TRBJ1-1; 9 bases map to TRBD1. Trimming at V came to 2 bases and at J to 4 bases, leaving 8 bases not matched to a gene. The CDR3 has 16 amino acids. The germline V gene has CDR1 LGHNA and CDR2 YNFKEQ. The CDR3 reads CASSQMGTGKGTEAFF. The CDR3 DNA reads TGTGCCAGCAGCCAAATGGGGACAGGGAAGGGCACTGAAGCTTTCTTT.

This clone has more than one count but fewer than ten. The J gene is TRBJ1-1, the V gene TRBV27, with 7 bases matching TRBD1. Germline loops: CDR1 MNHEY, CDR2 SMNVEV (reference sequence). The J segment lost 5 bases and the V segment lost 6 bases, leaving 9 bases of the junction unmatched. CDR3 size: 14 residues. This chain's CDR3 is CASSEDRSGTEAFF. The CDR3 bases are TGTGCCAGCAGCGAGGACAGGTCGGGGACTGAAGCTTTCTTT.

CDR3 sequence reads: CASSKFGSGGSGDTQYF. The CDR3 DNA reads TGTGCCAGCAGCAAGTTTGGTAGCGGGGGGAGCGGAGATACGCAGTATTTT. The chain couples TRBV5-6 to TRBJ2-3; 10 positions agree with TRBD2. In germline, CDR1 is SGHDT, CDR2 YYEEEE. This CDR3 region has 17 residues. With V trimmed by 4 bases and J by 5 bases, 13 bases remained unmatched.

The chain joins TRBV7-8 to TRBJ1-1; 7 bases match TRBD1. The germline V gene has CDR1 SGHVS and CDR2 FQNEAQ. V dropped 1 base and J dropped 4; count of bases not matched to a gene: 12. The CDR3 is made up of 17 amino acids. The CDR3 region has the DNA TGTGCCAGCAGCTTAGTCCCGACAGGGCCCCTGGGCACTGAAGCTTTCTTT. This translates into CASSLVPTGPLGTEAFF.

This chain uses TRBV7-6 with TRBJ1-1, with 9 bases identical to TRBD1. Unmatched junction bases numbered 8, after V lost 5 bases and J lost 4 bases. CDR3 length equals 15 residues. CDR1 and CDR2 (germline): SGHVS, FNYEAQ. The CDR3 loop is CASSAQGAVGTEAFF. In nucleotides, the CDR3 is TGTGCCAGCAGCGCACAGGGGGCTGTGGGCACTGAAGCTTTCTTT.

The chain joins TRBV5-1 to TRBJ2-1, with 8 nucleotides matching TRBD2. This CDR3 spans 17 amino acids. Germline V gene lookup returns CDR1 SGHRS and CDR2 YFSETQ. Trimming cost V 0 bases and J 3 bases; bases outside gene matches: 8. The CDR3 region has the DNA TGCGCCAGCAGCTTGGGGCTAGCGGGTTATGGCTACAATGAGCAGTTCTTC. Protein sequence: CASSLGLAGYGYNEQFF.

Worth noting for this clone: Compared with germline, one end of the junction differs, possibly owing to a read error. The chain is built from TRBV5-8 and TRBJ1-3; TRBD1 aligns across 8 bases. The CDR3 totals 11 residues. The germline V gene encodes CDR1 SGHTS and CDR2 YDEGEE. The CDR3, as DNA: TGTGCCAGCAGTCCAGGGGGCGATCCTCATTTT. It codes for CASSPGGDPHF. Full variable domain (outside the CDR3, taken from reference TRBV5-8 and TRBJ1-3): EAGVTQSPTHLIKTRGQQATLRCSPISGHTSVYWYQQALGLGLQFLLWYDEGEERNRGNFPPRFSGRQFPNYSSELNVNALELEDSALYLCASSPGGDPHFGEGSWLTVV.

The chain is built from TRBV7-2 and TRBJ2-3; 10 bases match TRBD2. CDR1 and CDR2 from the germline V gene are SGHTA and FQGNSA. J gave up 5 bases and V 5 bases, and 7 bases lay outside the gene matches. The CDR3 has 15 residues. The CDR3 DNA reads TGTGCCAGCAGCCCCATAGCGGGGGGCGGAGATACGCAGTATTTT. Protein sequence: CASSPIAGGGDTQYF.

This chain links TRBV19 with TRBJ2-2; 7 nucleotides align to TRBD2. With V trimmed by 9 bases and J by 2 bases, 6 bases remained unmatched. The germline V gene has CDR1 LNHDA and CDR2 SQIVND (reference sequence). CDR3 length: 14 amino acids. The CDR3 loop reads CASGGTINTGELFF. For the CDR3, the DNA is TGTGCCAGCGGGGGGACTATCAACACCGGGGAGCTGTTTTTT.

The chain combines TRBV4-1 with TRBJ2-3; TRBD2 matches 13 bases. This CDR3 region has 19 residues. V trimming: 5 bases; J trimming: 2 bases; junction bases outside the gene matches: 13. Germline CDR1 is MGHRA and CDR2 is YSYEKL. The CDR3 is CASSLQEGTSGVPTDTQYF. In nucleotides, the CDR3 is TGCGCCAGCAGCTTACAAGAAGGGACTAGCGGGGTGCCCACAGATACGCAGTATTTT.

CDR3 in amino acids: CASSLGAGSDDEQYF. DNA of the CDR3: TGTGCCAGCAGCTTGGGCGCGGGGAGTGACGACGAGCAGTACTTC. The chain couples TRBV5-4 to TRBJ2-7, with D possibly matching TRBD2 (6 bases). V was trimmed by 0 bases and J by 5 bases, leaving 15 bases between them. This CDR3 spans 15 amino acids. Germline loops: CDR1 SGHNT, CDR2 YYREEE (reference sequence). Variable domain in full (rest from reference TRBV5-4 and TRBJ2-7): ETGVTQSPTHLIKTRGQQVTLRCSSQSGHNTVSWYQQALGQGPQFIFQYYREEENGRGNFPPRFSGLQFPNYSSELNVNALELDDSALYLCASSLGAGSDDEQYFGPGTRLTVT.

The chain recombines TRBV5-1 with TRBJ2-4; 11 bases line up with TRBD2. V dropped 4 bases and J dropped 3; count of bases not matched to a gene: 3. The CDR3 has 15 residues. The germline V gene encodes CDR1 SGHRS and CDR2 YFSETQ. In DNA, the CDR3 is TGCGCCAGCAGCATAGGACTAGCGGGCAAAAACATTCAGTACTTC. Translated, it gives CASSIGLAGKNIQYF.

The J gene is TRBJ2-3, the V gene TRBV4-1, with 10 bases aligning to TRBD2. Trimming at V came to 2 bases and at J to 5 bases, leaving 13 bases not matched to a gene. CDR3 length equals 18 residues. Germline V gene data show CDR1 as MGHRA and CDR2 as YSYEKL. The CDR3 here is CASSQLPGLAVSKDTQYF. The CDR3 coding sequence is TGCGCCAGCAGCCAATTGCCCGGACTAGCGGTTTCAAAAGATACGCAGTATTTT.

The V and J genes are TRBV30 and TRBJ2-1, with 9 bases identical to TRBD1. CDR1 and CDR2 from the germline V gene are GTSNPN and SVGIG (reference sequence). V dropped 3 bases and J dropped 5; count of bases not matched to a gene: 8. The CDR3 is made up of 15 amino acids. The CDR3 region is CAWSVGQGSHNEQFF. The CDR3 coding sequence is TGTGCCTGGAGCGTGGGACAGGGTTCCCACAATGAGCAGTTCTTC.

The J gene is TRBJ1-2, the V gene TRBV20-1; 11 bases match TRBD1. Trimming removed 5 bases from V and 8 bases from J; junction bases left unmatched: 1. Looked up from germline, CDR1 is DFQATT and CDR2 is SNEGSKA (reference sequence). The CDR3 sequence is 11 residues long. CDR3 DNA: TGCAGTGCTGGGGACAGGGGGGGCTACACCTTC. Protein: CSAGDRGGYTF.

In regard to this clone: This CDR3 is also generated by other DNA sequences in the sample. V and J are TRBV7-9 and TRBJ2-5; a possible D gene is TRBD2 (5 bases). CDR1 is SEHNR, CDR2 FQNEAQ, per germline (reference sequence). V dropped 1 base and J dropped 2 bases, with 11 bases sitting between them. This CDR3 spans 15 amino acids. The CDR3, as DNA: TGTGCCAGCAGCTTAGTTGGAGGTGGTCAAGAGACCCAGTACTTC. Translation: CASSLVGGGQETQYF.

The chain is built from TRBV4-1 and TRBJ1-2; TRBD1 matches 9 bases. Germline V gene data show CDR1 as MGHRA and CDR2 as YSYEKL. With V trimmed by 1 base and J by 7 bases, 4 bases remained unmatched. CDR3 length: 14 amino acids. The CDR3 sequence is CASSQGTGVSGYTF. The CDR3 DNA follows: TGCGCCAGCAGCCAAGGGACAGGGGTATCTGGCTACACCTTC.